A selection of T cell receptor beta chains follows, all from one sample in a study of T cell repertoires in cytomegalovirus infection. MiXCR, run by TCRdb on the reads, gives a single entry per CDR3 protein. The table has hundreds of thousands of distinct CDR3 sequences, around 10% seen once; the top ten hold around 2.4%. The material sequenced was PBMCs. These receptors originate from a human donor in good health (CMV status not recorded). Some clones in this sample may be carry-over from other donors' samples. Each CDR3 is given with its conserved first and last residue. Fields, in order: D gene, V gene, J gene, clone size, CDR3 protein, CDR3 DNA. A D gene is named only where the DNA matches it firmly. Clone size is stated in some rows and not others, as once, few, many or a class when expanded.

TRBD2	TRBV7-8	TRBJ2-1	few	CASSLDPTSGGVYNEQFF	TGTGCCAGCAGCTTAGATCCCACTAGCGGGGGGGTATACAATGAGCAGTTCTTC
TRBD2	TRBV28	TRBJ2-5	many	CASSLTSGGASRRETQYF	TGTGCCAGCAGTTTGACTAGCGGGGGGGCGAGTCGTAGGGAGACCCAGTACTTC
.	TRBV7-2	TRBJ2-1	many	CASSLGGARNEQFF	TGTGCCAGCAGCCTAGGGGGGGCCAGAAATGAGCAGTTCTTC
TRBD2	TRBV18	TRBJ2-1	.	CASSPGLALRNEQFF	TGTGCCAGCTCACCGGGACTAGCCCTAAGAAATGAGCAGTTCTTC
.	TRBV5-1	TRBJ2-1	many	CASSLDGQLNEQFF	TGCGCCAGCAGCTTGGATGGACAGTTGAATGAGCAGTTCTTC
.	TRBV4-3	TRBJ1-5	many	CASSQEGGGGQPQHF	TGCGCCAGCAGCCAAGAAGGAGGGGGAGGACAGCCCCAGCATTTT
.	TRBV7-2	TRBJ2-5	many	CASSPREVGTQYF	TGTGCCAGCAGCCCCCGAGAGGTGGGGACCCAGTACTTC
.	TRBV20-1	TRBJ2-7	many	CSASDHYEQYF	TGCAGTGCTAGCGACCATTACGAGCAGTACTTC
TRBD2	TRBV20-1	TRBJ2-5	few	CSARELAGGILVVETQYF	TGCAGTGCTAGAGAATTAGCGGGGGGCATACTAGTGGTAGAGACCCAGTACTTC
TRBD2	TRBV2	TRBJ2-5	many	CASRGETGGRETQYF	TGTGCCAGCAGGGGGGAGACGGGGGGAAGAGAGACCCAGTACTTC
.	TRBV15	TRBJ2-5	many	CATSTAGAQETQYF	TGTGCCACCAGCACCGCGGGGGCCCAAGAGACCCAGTACTTC
.	TRBV11-2	TRBJ1-6	many	CASSTSSRGAGSPLHF	TGTGCCAGCAGCACCTCCTCCCGGGGGGCTGGATCACCCCTCCACTTT
TRBD1	TRBV5-4	TRBJ2-1	many	CASRPPPGQSSYNEQFF	TGTGCCAGCAGACCCCCACCGGGACAGAGCTCCTACAATGAGCAGTTCTTC
TRBD1	TRBV6-2/TRBV6-3	TRBJ2-7	few	CASSSWTGMTYEQYF	TGTGCCAGCAGTTCCTGGACAGGTATGACCTACGAGCAGTACTTC
TRBD1	TRBV28	TRBJ1-1	many	CASSWPGQGYEAFF	TGTGCCAGCAGTTGGCCGGGACAGGGATATGAAGCTTTCTTT
TRBD2	TRBV20-1	TRBJ2-7	.	CSAPGTSGGSYEQYF	TGCAGTGCTCCCGGGACTAGCGGGGGCTCCTACGAGCAGTACTTC
TRBD2	TRBV11-2	TRBJ2-3	.	CASSPQGAGITDTQYF	TGTGCCAGCAGCCCCCAGGGAGCGGGGATCACAGATACGCAGTATTTT
.	TRBV7-6	TRBJ2-1	many	CASSLKAGGPYNEQFF	TGTGCCAGCAGCTTGAAAGCGGGTGGGCCCTACAATGAGCAGTTCTTC
TRBD1	TRBV28	TRBJ2-5	.	CASSLLGTAHETQYF	TGTGCCAGCAGTCTACTTGGGACAGCCCATGAGACCCAGTACTTC
TRBD1	TRBV20-1	TRBJ1-5	once	CSARAGTGGQPQHF	TGCAGTGCTAGAGCCGGGACAGGGGGACAGCCCCAGCATTTT
TRBD2	TRBV7-9	TRBJ2-2	.	CASSPGGATGELFF	TGTGCCAGCAGCCCGGGGGGGGCCACCGGGGAGCTGTTTTTT
.	TRBV7-2	TRBJ2-3	many	CASTSGGGVTQYF	TGTGCCAGCACCTCTGGGGGCGGGGTGACGCAGTATTTT
TRBD2	TRBV20-1	TRBJ2-1	many	CSARDGTSGGARNEQFF	TGCAGTGCTAGAGATGGGACTAGCGGGGGGGCCCGCAATGAGCAGTTCTTC
.	TRBV20-1	TRBJ2-1	many	CSARETYFNRDNEQFF	TGCAGTGCTAGAGAAACCTATTTTAACAGGGACAATGAGCAGTTCTTC